This T cell receptor beta chain was profiled in a study of blood T cell repertoires in COVID-19. In the original processing: It was from reference gene primer amplification that nucleated cell counts were estimated. Sequencing used immunoSEQ multiplex PCR; TCRdb keeps in-frame clones, though not all of them. For V, J and clone size, that table is used; D and trimming come from the DNA. In the table there are more than 200,000 clones, approximately 81% of which are singletons. J was trimmed by 1 base and V by 2 bases; bases with no gene match: 3. The germline CDR1 and CDR2 sequences are SNHLY and FYNNEI. This CDR3 has 16 amino acids.

The sequenced material came from peripheral blood. This chain joins TRBV2 and TRBJ2-3; 10 bases fit TRBD2. The receptor comes from a woman of 80 years or more with COVID-19, enrolled during active disease. CDR3: CASSEILAGGTDTQYF. The CDR3, as DNA: TGTGCCAGCAGTGAAATCCTAGCGGGGGGCACAGATACGCAGTATTTT.